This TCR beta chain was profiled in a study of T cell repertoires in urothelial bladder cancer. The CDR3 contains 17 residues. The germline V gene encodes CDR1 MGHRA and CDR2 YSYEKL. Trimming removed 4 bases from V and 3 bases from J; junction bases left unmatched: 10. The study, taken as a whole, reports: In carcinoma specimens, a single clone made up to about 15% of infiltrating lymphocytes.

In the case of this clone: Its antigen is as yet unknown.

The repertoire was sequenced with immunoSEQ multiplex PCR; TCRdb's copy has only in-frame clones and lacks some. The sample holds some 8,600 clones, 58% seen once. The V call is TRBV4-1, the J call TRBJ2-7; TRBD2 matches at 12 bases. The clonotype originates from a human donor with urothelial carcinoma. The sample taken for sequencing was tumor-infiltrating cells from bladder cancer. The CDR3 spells CASSRSGLAGGLYEQYF. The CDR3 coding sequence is TGCGCCAGCAGCCGGTCGGGTCTAGCGGGGGGGCTCTACGAGCAGTACTTC.